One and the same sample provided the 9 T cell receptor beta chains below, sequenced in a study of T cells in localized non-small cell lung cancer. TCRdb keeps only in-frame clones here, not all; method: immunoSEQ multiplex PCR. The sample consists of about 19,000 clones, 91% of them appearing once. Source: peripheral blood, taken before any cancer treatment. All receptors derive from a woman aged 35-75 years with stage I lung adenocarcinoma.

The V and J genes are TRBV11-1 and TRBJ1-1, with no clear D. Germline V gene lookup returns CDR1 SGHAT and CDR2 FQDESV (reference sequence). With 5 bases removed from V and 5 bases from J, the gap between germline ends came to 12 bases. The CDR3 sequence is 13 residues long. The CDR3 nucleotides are TGTGCCAGCAGCCAGAGGGAAGATACTGAAGCTTTCTTT. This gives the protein CASSQREDTEAFF.

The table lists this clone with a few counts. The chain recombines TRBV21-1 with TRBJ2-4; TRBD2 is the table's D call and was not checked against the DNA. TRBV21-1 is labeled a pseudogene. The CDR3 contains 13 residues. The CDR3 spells CASSKVEGNIQYF. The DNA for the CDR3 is TGTGCCAGCAGCAAAGTAGAGGGAAACATTCAGTACTTC.

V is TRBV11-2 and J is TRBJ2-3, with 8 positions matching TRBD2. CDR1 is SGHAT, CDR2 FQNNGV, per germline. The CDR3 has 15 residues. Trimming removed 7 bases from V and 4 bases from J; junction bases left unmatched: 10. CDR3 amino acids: CASNRRAGGADTQYF. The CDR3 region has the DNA TGTGCCAGCAATAGACGCGCGGGAGGTGCAGATACGCAGTATTTT.

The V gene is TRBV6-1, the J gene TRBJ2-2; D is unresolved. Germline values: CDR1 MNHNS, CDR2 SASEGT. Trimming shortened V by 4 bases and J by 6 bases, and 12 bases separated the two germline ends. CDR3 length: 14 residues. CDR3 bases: TGTGCCAGCAGTGTATGGGGTACCGCCGGGGAGCTGTTTTTT. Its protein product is CASSVWGTAGELFF.

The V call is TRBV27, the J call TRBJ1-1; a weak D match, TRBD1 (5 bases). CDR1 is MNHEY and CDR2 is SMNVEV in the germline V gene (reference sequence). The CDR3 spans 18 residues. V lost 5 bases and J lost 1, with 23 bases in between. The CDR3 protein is CASSLRIWDVHKNTEAFF. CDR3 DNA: TGTGCCAGCAGTCTCCGGATTTGGGACGTCCATAAGAACACTGAAGCTTTCTTT.

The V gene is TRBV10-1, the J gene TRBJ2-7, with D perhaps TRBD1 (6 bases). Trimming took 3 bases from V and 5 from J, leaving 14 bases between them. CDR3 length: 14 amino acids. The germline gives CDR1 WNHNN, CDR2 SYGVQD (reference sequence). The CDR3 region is CASSDVDSRDEQYF. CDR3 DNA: TGCGCCAGCAGTGATGTGGACAGTAGAGACGAGCAGTACTTC.

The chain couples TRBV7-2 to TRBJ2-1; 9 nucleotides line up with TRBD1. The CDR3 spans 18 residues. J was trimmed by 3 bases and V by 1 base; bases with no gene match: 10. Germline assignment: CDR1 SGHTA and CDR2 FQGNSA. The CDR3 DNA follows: TGTGCCAGCAGCTTAGAGGCTTTATGGGACAGGGTCTACAATGAGCAGTTCTTC. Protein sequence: CASSLEALWDRVYNEQFF.

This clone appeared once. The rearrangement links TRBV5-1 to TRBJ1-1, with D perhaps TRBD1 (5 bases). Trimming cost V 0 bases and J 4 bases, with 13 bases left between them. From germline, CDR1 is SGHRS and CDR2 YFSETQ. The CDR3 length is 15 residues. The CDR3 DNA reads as TGCGCCAGCAGCTTGGTGTCCGAGGGGAGCACTGAAGCTTTCTTT. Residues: CASSLVSEGSTEAFF.

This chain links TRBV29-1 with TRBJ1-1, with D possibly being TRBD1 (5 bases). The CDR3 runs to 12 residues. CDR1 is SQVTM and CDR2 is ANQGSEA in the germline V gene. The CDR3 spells CALGQTNTEAFF. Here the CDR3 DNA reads TGCGCGTTGGGGCAGACGAACACTGAAGCTTTCTTT.